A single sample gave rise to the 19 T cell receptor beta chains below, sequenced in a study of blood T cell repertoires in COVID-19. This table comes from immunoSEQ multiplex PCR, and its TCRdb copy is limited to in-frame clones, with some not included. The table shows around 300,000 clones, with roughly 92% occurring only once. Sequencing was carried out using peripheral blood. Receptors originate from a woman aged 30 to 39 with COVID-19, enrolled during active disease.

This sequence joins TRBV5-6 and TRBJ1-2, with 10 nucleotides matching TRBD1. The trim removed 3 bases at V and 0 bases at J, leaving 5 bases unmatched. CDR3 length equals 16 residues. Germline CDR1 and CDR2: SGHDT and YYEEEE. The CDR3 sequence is CASSSGTGDPNYGYTF. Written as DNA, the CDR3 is TGTGCCAGCAGCTCGGGGACAGGGGACCCTAACTATGGCTACACCTTC.

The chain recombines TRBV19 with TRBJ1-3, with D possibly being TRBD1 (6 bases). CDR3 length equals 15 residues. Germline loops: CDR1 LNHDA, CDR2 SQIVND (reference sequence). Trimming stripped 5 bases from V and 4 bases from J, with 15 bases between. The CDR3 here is CASSGQLGGGNTIYF. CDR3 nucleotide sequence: TGTGCCAGTAGTGGACAGCTCGGAGGCGGAAACACCATATATTTT.

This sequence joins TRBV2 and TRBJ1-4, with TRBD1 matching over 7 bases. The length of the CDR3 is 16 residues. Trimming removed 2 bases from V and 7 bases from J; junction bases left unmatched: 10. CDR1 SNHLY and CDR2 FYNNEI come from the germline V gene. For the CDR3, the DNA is TGTGCCAGCAGTGAACGTCAGGGGGTTGAGGGTGAAAAACTGTTTTTT. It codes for CASSERQGVEGEKLFF.

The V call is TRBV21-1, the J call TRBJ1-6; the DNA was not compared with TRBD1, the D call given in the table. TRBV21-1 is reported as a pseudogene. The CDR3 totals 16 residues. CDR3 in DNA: TGTGCCAGCAGCACGGGACAGGGCTTAGATAATTCACCCCTCCACTTT. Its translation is CASSTGQGLDNSPLHF.

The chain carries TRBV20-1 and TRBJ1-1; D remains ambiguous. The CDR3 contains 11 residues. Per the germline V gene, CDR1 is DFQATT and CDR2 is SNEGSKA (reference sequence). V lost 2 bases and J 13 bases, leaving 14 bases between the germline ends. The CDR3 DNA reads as TGCAGTGCTAGACTCGGGATCATAGATTTCTTT. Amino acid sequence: CSARLGIIDFF.

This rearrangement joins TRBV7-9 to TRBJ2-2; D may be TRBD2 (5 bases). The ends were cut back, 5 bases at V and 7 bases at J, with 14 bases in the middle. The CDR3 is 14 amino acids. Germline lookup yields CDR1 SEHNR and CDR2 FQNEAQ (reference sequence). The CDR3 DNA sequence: TGTGCCAGCAGCCTCGGACGAGGAGGCGGGGAGCTGTTTTTT. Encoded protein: CASSLGRGGGELFF.

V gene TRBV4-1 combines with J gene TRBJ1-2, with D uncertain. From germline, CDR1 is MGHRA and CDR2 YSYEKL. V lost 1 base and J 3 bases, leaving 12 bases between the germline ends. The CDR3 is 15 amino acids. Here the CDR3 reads CASSQGTVADYGYTF. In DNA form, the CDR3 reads TGCGCCAGCAGCCAAGGGACTGTTGCCGACTATGGCTACACCTTC.

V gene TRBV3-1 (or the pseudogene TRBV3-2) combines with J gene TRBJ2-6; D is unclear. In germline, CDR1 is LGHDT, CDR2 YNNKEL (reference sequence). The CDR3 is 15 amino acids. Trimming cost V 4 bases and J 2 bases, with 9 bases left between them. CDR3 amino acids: CASSLSQAGANVLTF. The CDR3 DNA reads TGTGCCAGCAGCCTTTCCCAGGCTGGGGCCAACGTCCTGACTTTC.

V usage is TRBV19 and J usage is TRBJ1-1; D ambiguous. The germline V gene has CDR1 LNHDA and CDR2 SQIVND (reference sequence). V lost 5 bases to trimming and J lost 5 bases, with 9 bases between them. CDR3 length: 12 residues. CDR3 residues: CASSPSGTEAFF. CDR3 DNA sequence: TGTGCCAGTAGTCCGTCGGGGACTGAAGCTTTCTTT.

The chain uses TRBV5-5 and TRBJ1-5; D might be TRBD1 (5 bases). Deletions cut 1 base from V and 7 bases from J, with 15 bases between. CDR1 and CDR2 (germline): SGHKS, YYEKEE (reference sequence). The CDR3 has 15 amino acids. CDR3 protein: CASSLWGSSGQPQHF. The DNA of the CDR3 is TGTGCCAGCAGCTTGTGGGGGAGTAGCGGCCAGCCCCAGCATTTT.

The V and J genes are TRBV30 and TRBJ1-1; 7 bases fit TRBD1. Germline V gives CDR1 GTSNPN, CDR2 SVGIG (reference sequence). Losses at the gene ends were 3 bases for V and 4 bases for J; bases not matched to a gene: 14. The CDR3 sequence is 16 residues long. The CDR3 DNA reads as TGTGCCTGGAGACTAGGGGACAGTCACACGTCCACTGAAGCTTTCTTT. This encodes CAWRLGDSHTSTEAFF.

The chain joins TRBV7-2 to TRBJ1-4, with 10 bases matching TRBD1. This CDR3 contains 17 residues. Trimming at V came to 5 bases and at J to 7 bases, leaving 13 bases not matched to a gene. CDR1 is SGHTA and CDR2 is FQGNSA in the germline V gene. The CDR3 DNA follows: TGTGCCAGCAGCCTCAGACTGACAGGGGGCGAAGGTGAAAAACTGTTTTTT. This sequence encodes CASSLRLTGGEGEKLFF.

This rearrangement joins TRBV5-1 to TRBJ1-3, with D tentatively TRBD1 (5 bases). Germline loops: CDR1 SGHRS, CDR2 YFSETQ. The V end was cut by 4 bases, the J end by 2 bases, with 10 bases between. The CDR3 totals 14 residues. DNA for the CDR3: TGCGCCAGCAGCCCTACGGGGGCTGGAAACACCATATATTTT. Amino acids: CASSPTGAGNTIYF.

CDR3 region: CASSHPVYNEQFF. DNA of the CDR3: TGTGCCAGCAGCCACCCGGTCTACAATGAGCAGTTCTTC. V and J are TRBV3-1 (or the pseudogene TRBV3-2) and TRBJ2-1; D remains ambiguous. V dropped 3 bases and J dropped 3 bases, with 6 bases sitting between them. In germline, CDR1 is LGHDT, CDR2 YNNKEL (reference sequence). This CDR3 is 13 amino acids long.

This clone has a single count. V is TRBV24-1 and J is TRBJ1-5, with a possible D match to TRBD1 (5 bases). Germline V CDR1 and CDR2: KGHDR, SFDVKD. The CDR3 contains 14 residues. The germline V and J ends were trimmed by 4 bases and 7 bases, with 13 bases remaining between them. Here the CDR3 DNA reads TGTGCCACCAGTGAAGCAGGGTCACGACAGCCCCAGCATTTT. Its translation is CATSEAGSRQPQHF.

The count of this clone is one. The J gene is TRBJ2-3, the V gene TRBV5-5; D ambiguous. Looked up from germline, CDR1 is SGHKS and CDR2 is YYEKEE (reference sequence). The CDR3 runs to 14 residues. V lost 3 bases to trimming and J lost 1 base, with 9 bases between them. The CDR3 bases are TGTGCCAGCAGCTCTAATACGGGCACAGATACGCAGTATTTT. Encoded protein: CASSSNTGTDTQYF.

The CDR3 loop reads CASSLSAGDYEQYF. CDR3 bases: TGTGCCAGCAGCTTATCAGCGGGAGACTACGAGCAGTACTTC. The chain is built from TRBV7-2 and TRBJ2-7; 8 bases align to TRBD2. V was pared by 2 bases and J by 3 bases, with 3 bases of the junction left unmatched. The CDR3 totals 14 residues. Germline values: CDR1 SGHTA, CDR2 FQGNSA. The variable domain in full, with the rest retrieved from reference TRBV7-2 and TRBJ2-7, is GAGVSQSPSNKVTEKGKDVELRCDPISGHTALYWYRQSLGQGLEFLIYFQGNSAPDKSGLPSDRFSAERTGGSVSTLTIQRTQQEDSAVYLCASSLSAGDYEQYFGPGTRLTVT.

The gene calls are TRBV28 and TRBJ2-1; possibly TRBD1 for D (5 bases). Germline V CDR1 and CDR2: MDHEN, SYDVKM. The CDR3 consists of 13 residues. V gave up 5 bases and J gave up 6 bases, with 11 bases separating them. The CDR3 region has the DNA TGTGCCAGCAGTGCCCTACAGGTCAATGAGCAGTTCTTC. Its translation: CASSALQVNEQFF.

The CDR3 DNA follows: TGCGCCAGCAGCTTGGCAGCGGGACTGAACACCGGGGAGCTGTTTTTT. Encoded protein: CASSLAAGLNTGELFF. V usage is TRBV5-1 and J usage is TRBJ2-2, with 7 bases that match TRBD2. Trimming at V came to 0 bases and at J to 1 base, leaving 3 bases not matched to a gene. The germline V gene encodes CDR1 SGHRS and CDR2 YFSETQ. The CDR3 totals 16 residues.